The next 18 T cell receptor beta chains were all read from a single sample in a study of cytomegalovirus exposure and HLA in healthy donors. Sequencing was performed with immunoSEQ multiplex PCR; in TCRdb, only in-frame clones are kept and a portion is missing. Of roughly 130,000 clones listed, 84% are singletons. Specimen: PBMCs. These receptors came from a woman aged 25-40 years in good health and CMV-seronegative.

The chain recombines TRBV19 with TRBJ2-3; TRBD1 matches 7 bases. Germline V CDR1 and CDR2: LNHDA, SQIVND (reference sequence). The CDR3 runs 17 residues. The ends lost 4 bases at V and 1 base at J; junction bases unmatched: 11. In nucleotides, the CDR3 is TGTGCCAGTAGTACAACTCACGCCGGGACAGGCACAGATACGCAGTATTTT. It encodes CASSTTHAGTGTDTQYF.

The chain uses TRBV28 and TRBJ1-1, with D unclear. The V gene's germline CDR1 is MDHEN and CDR2 SYDVKM. V shed 6 bases and J shed 0 bases, with 14 bases lying between them. There are 15 residues in the CDR3. CDR3: CASSPPRGMNTEAFF. The CDR3, as DNA: TGTGCCAGCAGCCCGCCCCGGGGTATGAACACTGAAGCTTTCTTT.

V usage is TRBV28 and J usage is TRBJ1-6; D is perhaps TRBD1 (5 bases). Trimming cost V 5 bases and J 0 bases, with 20 bases left between them. CDR3 size: 19 residues. CDR1 and CDR2 from the germline V gene are MDHEN and SYDVKM. Written as DNA, the CDR3 is TGTGCCAGCAGTGGGGATGGGAACAGGTTAAGCTCCTATAATTCACCCCTCCACTTT. Its translation is CASSGDGNRLSSYNSPLHF.

The chain employs TRBV7-3 and TRBJ2-1; tentatively, D is TRBD1 (6 bases). This CDR3 has 13 amino acids. The germline V and J ends were trimmed by 5 bases and 12 bases, with 17 bases remaining between them. Germline CDR1 and CDR2: SGHTA and FQGTGA. CDR3 in amino acids: CASSQAGVVRQFF. The DNA for the CDR3 is TGTGCCAGCAGCCAAGCAGGGGTTGTTAGGCAGTTCTTC.

The CDR3 DNA reads as TGCGCCAGCAGCCGGGCTAGCGGGGGCCCATCCTACAATGAGCAGTTCTTC. The encoded protein is CASSRASGGPSYNEQFF. The J gene is TRBJ2-1, the V gene TRBV4-1, with 10 bases fitting TRBD2. This CDR3 has 17 amino acids. Germline CDR1 is MGHRA and CDR2 is YSYEKL. The V gene end was trimmed by 4 bases and the J gene end by 1 base; junction bases not matched to a gene: 7.

This sequence joins TRBV5-1 and TRBJ1-1, with a possible D match to TRBD1 (5 bases). The CDR3 runs 15 residues. The V and J ends lost 4 bases and 7 bases respectively, with 20 bases between them. Germline lookup yields CDR1 SGHRS and CDR2 YFSETQ. CDR3 sequence reads: CASSVNGADNIEAFF. The CDR3 region has the DNA TGCGCCAGCAGCGTGAATGGGGCAGATAATATTGAAGCTTTCTTT.

The J gene is TRBJ2-7, the V gene TRBV10-3; 11 bases are shared with TRBD1. V lost 4 bases to trimming and J lost 3 bases; unmatched junction nucleotides: 5. From germline, CDR1 is ENHRY and CDR2 SYGVKD. This CDR3 has 15 amino acids. The CDR3 region has the DNA TGTGCCATCAGTGGCGGGGGACAGGGGGACTACGAGCAGTACTTC. Protein product: CAISGGGQGDYEQYF.

This clone was picked up one time. The chain has TRBV7-9 and TRBJ1-6, with D possibly being TRBD1 (5 bases). This CDR3 is 13 amino acids long. V was clipped by 7 bases and J by 8 bases, with 12 bases between them. Germline loops: CDR1 SEHNR, CDR2 FQNEAQ (reference sequence). This chain's CDR3 is CASNLQGDSPLHF. The CDR3 DNA reads as TGTGCCAGCAACCTCCAGGGTGATTCACCCCTCCACTTT.

In regard to this clone: In the same sample, other DNA sequences code for this CDR3. The chain is built from TRBV9 and TRBJ1-1; D is uncertain. In germline, CDR1 is SGDLS, CDR2 YYNGEE. The germline V and J ends were trimmed by 0 bases and 3 bases, with 6 bases remaining between them. This CDR3 contains 13 residues. The CDR3 DNA is TGTGCCAGCAGCGTAGGCGGCGACACTGAAGCTTTCTTT. Its protein product is CASSVGGDTEAFF.

CDR3 loop: CASTSTIGDNSPLHF. The CDR3 bases are TGTGCCAGCACTTCTACGATAGGGGATAATTCACCCCTCCACTTT. The chain combines TRBV6-6 with TRBJ1-6, with D tentatively TRBD1 (5 bases). The V end lost 7 bases, the J end lost 5 bases, and 15 bases lay between the germline ends. This CDR3 contains 15 residues. Germline CDR1 and CDR2: MNHNY and SVGAGI (reference sequence).

The chain is built from TRBV19 and TRBJ1-1; TRBD1 matches at 7 bases. This CDR3 has 13 amino acids. The J segment lost 0 bases and the V segment lost 9 bases, leaving 4 bases of the junction unmatched. Germline assignment: CDR1 LNHDA and CDR2 SQIVND (reference sequence). The CDR3: CASQQGLNTEAFF. In nucleotides, the CDR3 is TGTGCCAGCCAACAGGGGCTGAACACTGAAGCTTTCTTT.

The gene calls are TRBV13 and TRBJ1-4, with D unresolved. CDR3 size: 16 residues. V shed 5 bases and J shed 5 bases, with 18 bases lying between them. CDR1 and CDR2 from the germline V gene are PRHDT and FYEKMQ (reference sequence). CDR3 in DNA: TGTGCCAGCAGCCCCCTGAGGGCCTCGGGCAATGAAAAACTGTTTTTT. It encodes CASSPLRASGNEKLFF.

The rearrangement joins TRBV2 to TRBJ2-5; no clear D gene. V dropped 5 bases and J dropped 0 bases, with 4 bases sitting between them. Per germline, CDR1 SNHLY and CDR2 FYNNEI. The CDR3 has 12 residues. In DNA, the CDR3 is TGTGCCAGCAGTTACAACCAAGAGACCCAGTACTTC. Encoded protein: CASSYNQETQYF.

The rearrangement joins TRBV19 to TRBJ1-5, with 9 bases identical to TRBD1. J lost 9 bases, V lost 4 bases, and 10 bases had no gene match. The length of the CDR3 is 15 residues. CDR1 and CDR2 (germline): LNHDA, SQIVND (reference sequence). Here the CDR3 reads CASSTPGQGIRPQHF. The CDR3 region has the DNA TGTGCCAGTAGTACCCCGGGACAGGGAATTCGGCCCCAGCATTTT.

V and J are TRBV19 and TRBJ2-1; possibly TRBD1 for D (6 bases). Between the trimmed V and J ends, which lost 4 bases and 0 bases, there was a span of 16 bases. The germline CDR1 and CDR2 sequences are LNHDA and SQIVND (reference sequence). The CDR3 contains 17 residues. The CDR3 nucleotides read TGTGCCAGTAGTAGTAGGCAGGGGCCCAGCTCCTACAATGAGCAGTTCTTC. Translation gives CASSSRQGPSSYNEQFF.

V gene TRBV6-1 combines with J gene TRBJ1-2, with a weak D call TRBD1 (5 bases). Germline lookup yields CDR1 MNHNS and CDR2 SASEGT. V lost 0 bases and J 4 bases, leaving 6 bases between the germline ends. The CDR3 spans 13 residues. CDR3 DNA: TGTGCCAGCAGTGAAGCAGGGGTCTATGGCTACACCTTC. Encoded protein: CASSEAGVYGYTF.

The V gene is TRBV18, the J gene TRBJ2-7, with D possibly TRBD1 on 7 matching bases. The CDR3 loop spans 15 amino acids. Trimming shortened V by 0 bases and J by 3 bases, and 12 bases separated the two germline ends. Germline CDR1 is KGHSH and CDR2 is LQKENI. The CDR3 loop reads CASSPPDRRGYEQYF. CDR3 DNA: TGTGCCAGCTCACCACCGGACAGGAGGGGCTACGAGCAGTACTTC. The full variable domain, completed using reference TRBV18 and TRBJ2-7, is NAGVMQNPRHLVRRRGQEARLRCSPMKGHSHVYWYRQLPEEGLKFMVYLQKENIIDESGMPKERFSAEFPKEGPSILRIQQVVRGDSAAYFCASSPPDRRGYEQYFGPGTRLTVT.

The rearrangement joins TRBV11-1 to TRBJ1-1; 8 bases line up with TRBD1. Germline V gene data show CDR1 as SGHAT and CDR2 as FQDESV (reference sequence). The CDR3 totals 14 residues. The J segment lost 1 base and the V segment lost 5 bases, leaving 3 bases of the junction unmatched. For the CDR3, the DNA is TGTGCCAGCAGCCCCAGGGGGCGGAACACTGAAGCTTTCTTT. It is translated as CASSPRGRNTEAFF.